Following are 14 T cell receptor beta chains from one sample sequenced in a study of metastatic and nonmetastatic thyroid tumors. TCRdb ran MiXCR on the PCR reads. Here the sample spans 18,000 or so clones, about 34% being singletons. Treatment of any kind had been given to no patient before thyroid surgery. Sequencing was performed on tumor tissue. The receptors originated from a female donor with papillary thyroid cancer or a benign thyroid nodule (not recorded which). Some clones in this sample may be carry-over from other donors' samples.

This clone was found a few times. The chain employs TRBV6-1 and TRBJ2-1; 7 bases fit TRBD2. The CDR3 runs 14 residues. The germline gives CDR1 MNHNS, CDR2 SASEGT. The junction had 8 bases not matched to a gene; V was cut back by 5 bases and J by 7 bases. The CDR3 sequence: CASSSRTSSNEQFF. CDR3 bases: TGTGCCAGCAGTTCCCGGACTAGTAGTAATGAGCAGTTCTTC.

The V and J genes are TRBV11-3 and TRBJ2-1; tentatively, D is TRBD1 (6 bases). CDR1 and CDR2 (germline): SGHNT, YENEEA. Trimming removed 5 bases from V and 9 bases from J, with 17 bases in between. The CDR3 totals 14 residues. The CDR3 coding sequence is TGTGCCAGCAGCCCGACAGGATCGCCTGCTGAGCAGTTCTTC. Translated, it gives CASSPTGSPAEQFF.

This clone has a count of ten or more. V is TRBV20-1 and J is TRBJ2-1, with 8 positions matching TRBD2. V dropped 0 bases and J dropped 6; count of bases not matched to a gene: 13. The CDR3 is made up of 17 amino acids. Looked up from germline, CDR1 is DFQATT and CDR2 is SNEGSKA (reference sequence). CDR3 in DNA: TGCAGTGCTAGAGATCTTGCGGCTAGCGGGTGGGTCAATGAGCAGTTCTTC. Residues: CSARDLAASGWVNEQFF.

This clone was counted between two and nine times. V usage is TRBV6-1 and J usage is TRBJ1-2; D unclear. This CDR3 region has 14 residues. V lost 0 bases and J 4 bases, leaving 9 bases between the germline ends. CDR1 and CDR2 (germline): MNHNS, SASEGT. The CDR3 region is CASSEALLGYGYTF. The CDR3 coding sequence is TGTGCCAGCAGTGAAGCGCTTTTGGGCTATGGCTACACCTTC.

In its sample, this clone ranks as medium-sized. The chain has TRBV6-1 and TRBJ2-7, with 10 bases lining up with TRBD2. The CDR3 runs to 14 residues. The trim removed 7 bases at V and 4 bases at J, leaving 7 bases unmatched. The germline gives CDR1 MNHNS, CDR2 SASEGT. The chain's CDR3 is CASTSLAGGYEQYF. As DNA, the CDR3 is TGTGCCAGCACCAGTTTAGCGGGAGGTTACGAGCAGTACTTC.

By sample share, this clone is medium-sized. This chain uses TRBV6-1 with TRBJ1-2; 9 bases agree with TRBD1. The length of the CDR3 is 15 residues. J lost 4 bases, V lost 6 bases, and 9 bases had no gene match. Germline V gives CDR1 MNHNS, CDR2 SASEGT. CDR3 loop: CASSPLETGGYGYTF. The CDR3 DNA reads as TGTGCCAGCAGCCCACTGGAGACAGGGGGCTATGGCTACACCTTC.

This clone was seen ten or more times. The rearrangement uses TRBV6-2 or TRBV6-3 and TRBJ2-7, with 7 nucleotides matching TRBD2. The CDR3 runs 14 residues. V shed 7 bases and J 0 bases; nucleotides not matched to a gene: 6. Germline values: CDR1 MNHEY, CDR2 SVGEGT. For the CDR3, the DNA is TGTGCCAGCACAATCGGGGGGAACTCCTACGAGCAGTACTTC. Protein sequence: CASTIGGNSYEQYF.

This clone has only a few counts. This chain uses TRBV19 with TRBJ1-1; no definite D call. CDR1 and CDR2 from the germline V gene are LNHDA and SQIVND (reference sequence). V lost 2 bases and J 2 bases, leaving 9 bases between the germline ends. The CDR3 is 14 amino acids. The CDR3 DNA reads TGTGCCAGTAGTATAAGGCTGCTCAACACTGAAGCTTTCTTT. It translates to CASSIRLLNTEAFF.

This clone was seen a few times. This sequence joins TRBV6-2 or TRBV6-3 and TRBJ2-7, with 9 bases matching TRBD1. CDR1 MNHEY and CDR2 SVGEGT come from the germline V gene. The CDR3 contains 14 residues. After removal of 7 bases from V and 5 bases from J, the junction contained 9 bases not matched to a gene. The CDR3 DNA reads as TGTGCCAGCATCCGAGGGGACAGGGAGAACGAGCAGTACTTC. This encodes CASIRGDRENEQYF.

V gene TRBV4-1 combines with J gene TRBJ2-5; 9 nucleotides match TRBD1. This CDR3 is 13 amino acids long. J lost 5 bases, V lost 5 bases, and 3 bases had no gene match. Germline CDR1 is MGHRA and CDR2 is YSYEKL. CDR3 coding DNA: TGCGCCAGCAGCTGGACAGGGGAGGAGACCCAGTACTTC. Translating it yields CASSWTGEETQYF.

There are many counts of this clone. The J gene is TRBJ1-1, the V gene TRBV5-4, with TRBD1 matching over 8 bases. V shed 4 bases, J shed 1 base, and the junction held 3 bases outside the gene matches. The CDR3 has 14 amino acids. The germline V gene encodes CDR1 SGHNT and CDR2 YYREEE (reference sequence). The CDR3 DNA follows: TGTGCCAGCAGCGTCGGGACAGGGAACACTGAAGCTTTCTTT. This sequence encodes CASSVGTGNTEAFF.

This clone is medium-sized in the sample. The V call is TRBV5-1, the J call TRBJ2-7, with D possibly matching TRBD1 (5 bases). Germline V gene data show CDR1 as SGHRS and CDR2 as YFSETQ. The CDR3 covers 18 residues. V lost 1 base and J 3 bases, leaving 23 bases between the germline ends. This chain's CDR3 is CASSLPLGLTGNLYEQYF. In DNA, the CDR3 is TGCGCCAGCAGCTTGCCCTTGGGCCTTACAGGAAACCTCTACGAGCAGTACTTC.

DNA for the CDR3: TGTGCCTGGAGTGAGGACGGACCCTACGAGCAGTACTTC. Protein: CAWSEDGPYEQYF. The J gene is TRBJ2-7, the V gene TRBV30; no firm D call. Germline assignment: CDR1 GTSNPN and CDR2 SVGIG (reference sequence). The V gene lost 1 base and the J gene lost 2 bases, with 9 bases spanning the gap. The CDR3 length is 13 residues.

Here the CDR3 DNA reads TGCGCCAGCAGCGATACTAGCGGGATCTACGAGCAGTACTTC. As protein: CASSDTSGIYEQYF. This rearrangement joins TRBV5-1 to TRBJ2-7; 10 nucleotides align to TRBD2. The CDR3 runs to 14 residues. The trim removed 4 bases at V and 3 bases at J, leaving 4 bases unmatched. CDR1 is SGHRS, CDR2 YFSETQ, per germline. Based on the CDR3 plus reference TRBV5-1 and TRBJ2-7, the full variable domain is KAGVTQTPRYLIKTRGQQVTLSCSPISGHRSVSWYQQTPGQGLQFLFEYFSETQRNKGNFPGRFSGRQFSNSRSEMNVSTLELGDSALYLCASSDTSGIYEQYFGPGTRLTVT.